This T cell receptor beta chain was captured in a study of OX40 agonist ivuxolimab in advanced cancers. A note on this clone: Its antigen is still unknown.

Study conclusions and caveats: Averaging showed that CD8+ T cells had more expanded clones than CD4+ did. Antigen specificity was not determined for the expanded peripheral T cells. Partial responders receiving 0.1-3.0 mg/kg showed among the lowest clonal expansion.

The germline V gene has CDR1 LNHDA and CDR2 SQIVND (reference sequence). The CDR3 length is 13 residues. Only in-frame clones appear in the TCRdb table, and some are missing; sequencing was by immunoSEQ multiplex PCR. The sample records approximately 98,000 clones, 84% being singletons. The sequence was collected from an adult with an advanced solid tumor such as melanoma, head and neck, liver or kidney cancer. Sequencing used CD4+ or CD8+ T cells sorted from blood, obtained in a trial of the OX40 agonist ivuxolimab. V is TRBV19 and J is TRBJ1-1, with D hard to call. The CDR3 region has the DNA TGTGCTTCCTCTTGGGCACTGAACACTGAAGCTTTCTTT. This codes for CASSWALNTEAFF.